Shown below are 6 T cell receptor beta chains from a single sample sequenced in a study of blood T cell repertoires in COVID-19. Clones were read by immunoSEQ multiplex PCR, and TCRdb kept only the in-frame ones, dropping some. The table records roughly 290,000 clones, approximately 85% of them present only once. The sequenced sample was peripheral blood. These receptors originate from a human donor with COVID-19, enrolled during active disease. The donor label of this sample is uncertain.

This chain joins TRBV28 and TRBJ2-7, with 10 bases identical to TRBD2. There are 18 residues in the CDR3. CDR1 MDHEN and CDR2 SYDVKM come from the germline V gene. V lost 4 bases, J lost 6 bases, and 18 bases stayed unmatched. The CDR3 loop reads CASSSQIGASGSRGEQYF. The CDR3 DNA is TGTGCCAGCAGTTCCCAGATCGGTGCTAGCGGGAGTAGGGGCGAGCAGTACTTC.

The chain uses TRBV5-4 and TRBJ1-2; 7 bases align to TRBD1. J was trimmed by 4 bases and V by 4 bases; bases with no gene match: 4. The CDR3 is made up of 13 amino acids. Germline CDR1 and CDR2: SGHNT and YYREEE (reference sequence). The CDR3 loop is CASSPTGTYGYTF. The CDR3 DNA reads TGTGCCAGCAGCCCGACAGGGACCTATGGCTACACCTTC. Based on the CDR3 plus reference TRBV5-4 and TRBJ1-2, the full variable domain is ETGVTQSPTHLIKTRGQQVTLRCSSQSGHNTVSWYQQALGQGPQFIFQYYREEENGRGNFPPRFSGLQFPNYSSELNVNALELDDSALYLCASSPTGTYGYTFGSGTRLTVV.

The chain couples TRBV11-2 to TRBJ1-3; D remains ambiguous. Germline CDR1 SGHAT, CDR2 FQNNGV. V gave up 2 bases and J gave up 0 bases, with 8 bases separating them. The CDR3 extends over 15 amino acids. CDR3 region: CASSLRGFSGNTIYF. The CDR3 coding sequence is TGTGCCAGCAGCTTACGGGGTTTCTCTGGAAACACCATATATTTT.

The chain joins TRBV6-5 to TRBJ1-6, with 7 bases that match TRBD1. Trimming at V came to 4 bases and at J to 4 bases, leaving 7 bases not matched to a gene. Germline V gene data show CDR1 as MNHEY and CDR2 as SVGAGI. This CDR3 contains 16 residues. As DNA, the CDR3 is TGTGCCAGCAGTTCATCCGGGACAGAATATAATTCACCCCTCCACTTT. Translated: CASSSSGTEYNSPLHF.

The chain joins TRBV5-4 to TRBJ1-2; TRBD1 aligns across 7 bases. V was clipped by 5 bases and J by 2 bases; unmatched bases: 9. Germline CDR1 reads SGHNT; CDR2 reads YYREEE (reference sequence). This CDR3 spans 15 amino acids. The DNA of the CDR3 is TGTGCCAGCAGGCTCGGACAGGCACAAAACTATGGCTACACCTTC. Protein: CASRLGQAQNYGYTF.

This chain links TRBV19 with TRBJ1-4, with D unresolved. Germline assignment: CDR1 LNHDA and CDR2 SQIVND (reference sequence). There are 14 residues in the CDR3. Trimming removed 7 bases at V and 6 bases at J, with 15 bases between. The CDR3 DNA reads TGTGCCAGTACCGAGACGGGGTTTGATGAAAAACTGTTTTTT. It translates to CASTETGFDEKLFF. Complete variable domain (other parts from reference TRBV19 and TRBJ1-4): DGGITQSPKYLFRKEGQNVTLSCEQNLNHDAMYWYRQDPGQGLRLIYYSQIVNDFQKGDIAEGYSVSREKKESFPLTVTSAQKNPTAFYLCASTETGFDEKLFFGSGTQLSVL.